This passage covers 18 T cell receptor beta chains from one sample sequenced in a study of OX40 agonist ivuxolimab in advanced cancers. Profiling relied on immunoSEQ multiplex PCR, and the TCRdb table lists in-frame clones only, not all of them. The table shows about 33,000 clones, with about 87% occurring only once. The sequencing here drew on CD4+ or CD8+ T cells sorted from blood, taken in a trial of the OX40 agonist ivuxolimab. All receptors derive from an adult with an advanced solid tumor such as melanoma, head and neck, liver or kidney cancer.

This chain joins TRBV19 and TRBJ2-5; D is uncertain. The V end was cut by 5 bases, the J end by 5 bases, with 15 bases between. This CDR3 is built from 14 residues. Per the germline V gene, CDR1 is LNHDA and CDR2 is SQIVND (reference sequence). CDR3 sequence reads: CASSVESLGETQYF. For the CDR3, the DNA is TGTGCCAGTAGTGTGGAGTCCCTTGGGGAGACCCAGTACTTC.

The chain joins TRBV28 to TRBJ1-2; D gene ambiguous. V lost 4 bases and J 4 bases, leaving 7 bases between the germline ends. The length of the CDR3 is 12 residues. Looked up from germline, CDR1 is MDHEN and CDR2 is SYDVKM. Here the CDR3 DNA reads TGTGCCAGCAGTTCCGACATCTATGGCTACACCTTC. Its translation is CASSSDIYGYTF.

V usage is TRBV5-1 and J usage is TRBJ2-2, with D possibly being TRBD1 (5 bases). The CDR3 runs 15 residues. Germline assignment: CDR1 SGHRS and CDR2 YFSETQ. Trimming cost V 4 bases and J 0 bases, with 10 bases left between them. Written as DNA, the CDR3 is TGCGCCAGCAGCCCTCGACAGACGAACACCGGGGAGCTGTTTTTT. It codes for CASSPRQTNTGELFF.

This rearrangement joins TRBV11-2 to TRBJ2-7; 7 bases match TRBD2. The germline V gene encodes CDR1 SGHAT and CDR2 FQNNGV. The CDR3 totals 16 residues. The J segment lost 0 bases and the V segment lost 5 bases, leaving 10 bases of the junction unmatched. CDR3 sequence (DNA): TGTGCCAGCAGCCGAAGGGGCGGGGGATCCTCCTACGAGCAGTACTTC. Protein product: CASSRRGGGSSYEQYF.

The gene calls are TRBV4-1 and TRBJ2-1, with D uncertain. The CDR3 totals 17 residues. Trimming took 1 base from V and 0 from J, leaving 13 bases between them. The germline CDR1 and CDR2 sequences are MGHRA and YSYEKL. The CDR3 here is CASSQGMPQSSYNEQFF. The CDR3 DNA sequence: TGCGCCAGCAGCCAAGGGATGCCTCAGAGCTCCTACAATGAGCAGTTCTTC.

This chain uses TRBV14 with TRBJ1-1; D perhaps matches TRBD1 (5 bases). CDR1 and CDR2 from the germline V gene are SGHDN and FVKESK. The CDR3 runs to 15 residues. The V and J ends lost 4 bases and 4 bases respectively, with 16 bases between them. CDR3 DNA sequence: TGTGCCAGCAGCCCTTTGAGGGGTTCGGGCACTGAAGCTTTCTTT. Translating gives CASSPLRGSGTEAFF.

The chain recombines TRBV10-3 with TRBJ2-3, with TRBD2 as a possible D gene (7 bases). The V end was cut by 8 bases, the J end by 2 bases, with 20 bases between. CDR3 length: 16 residues. In germline, CDR1 is ENHRY, CDR2 SYGVKD. This CDR3 is CAIGGGDKSFTDTQYF. In nucleotides, the CDR3 is TGTGCCATCGGAGGGGGGGATAAGAGTTTCACAGATACGCAGTATTTT.

The V and J genes are TRBV6-6 and TRBJ1-1, with D possibly matching TRBD1 (6 bases). Between the trimmed V and J ends, which lost 6 bases and 1 base, there was a span of 15 bases. The CDR3 length is 15 residues. CDR1 is MNHNY and CDR2 is SVGAGI in the germline V gene (reference sequence). DNA of the CDR3: TGTGCCAGCAGAGGCCCCGGGACACCGAACACTGAAGCTTTCTTT. This translates into CASRGPGTPNTEAFF.

The table lists this clone with a count of one. This sequence joins TRBV11-3 and TRBJ2-2; D is uncertain. The CDR3 length is 17 residues. V was cut by 1 base and J by 4 bases, with 16 bases left in between. Germline CDR1 and CDR2: SGHNT and YENEEA. CDR3 in amino acids: CASSLGRGQESTGELFF. In DNA form, the CDR3 reads TGTGCCAGCAGCTTAGGTCGTGGGCAGGAGAGCACCGGGGAGCTGTTTTTT.

The rearrangement joins TRBV5-5 to TRBJ1-5; D is uncertain. CDR3 length: 15 amino acids. CDR1 is SGHKS, CDR2 YYEKEE, per germline (reference sequence). Trimming cost V 2 bases and J 0 bases, with 9 bases left between them. DNA for the CDR3: TGTGCCAGCAGCTTCGAAGTTAATAGCAATCAGCCCCAGCATTTT. Translation: CASSFEVNSNQPQHF.

The chain recombines TRBV7-3 with TRBJ2-3, with D perhaps matching TRBD1 or TRBD2 (6 bases each). Trimming stripped 3 bases from V and 0 bases from J, with 13 bases between. The CDR3 loop spans 16 amino acids. Germline V gives CDR1 SGHTA, CDR2 FQGTGA. CDR3: CASSLGGGGSTDTQYF. CDR3 nucleotide sequence: TGTGCCAGCAGCTTGGGGGGCGGCGGGAGCACAGATACGCAGTATTTT.

The chain links TRBV6-1 to TRBJ2-1; TRBD1 is a possible D gene (5 bases). The length of the CDR3 is 15 residues. V lost 2 bases, J lost 5 bases, and 13 bases lay in between. Germline assignment: CDR1 MNHNS and CDR2 SASEGT. The CDR3 DNA reads TGTGCCAGCAGTGAAAGACAGACGAAAGACAATGAGCAGTTCTTC. It translates to CASSERQTKDNEQFF.

This chain joins TRBV4-1 and TRBJ2-1, with a tentative D call TRBD2 (5 bases). The CDR3 is 13 amino acids. Germline V lookup: CDR1 MGHRA, CDR2 YSYEKL. Trimming removed 4 bases from V and 4 bases from J, with 8 bases in between. DNA for the CDR3: TGCGCCAGCAGCCTACTAGGATACAATGAGCAGTTCTTC. The encoded protein is CASSLLGYNEQFF.

The chain uses TRBV5-1 and TRBJ2-3; no firm D call. V lost 3 bases, J lost 4 bases, and 12 bases lay in between. Germline assignment: CDR1 SGHRS and CDR2 YFSETQ. The length of the CDR3 is 14 residues. CDR3 nucleotides: TGCGCCAGCAGCTCCCGACCTCTCGCAGATACGCAGTATTTT. It is translated as CASSSRPLADTQYF.

The count of this clone is one. The gene calls are TRBV5-1 and TRBJ1-1, with D tentatively TRBD1 (5 bases). Trimming left V 0 bases short and J 0 bases short, with 12 bases between. The CDR3 has 16 amino acids. Germline V CDR1 and CDR2: SGHRS, YFSETQ. This CDR3 reads CASSLADGGVNTEAFF. The CDR3 DNA follows: TGCGCCAGCAGCTTGGCGGACGGGGGTGTGAACACTGAAGCTTTCTTT.

The chain recombines TRBV4-1 with TRBJ2-2; 7 nucleotides match TRBD1. The length of the CDR3 is 18 residues. Germline CDR1 and CDR2: MGHRA and YSYEKL. The V gene end was trimmed by 6 bases and the J gene end by 0 bases; junction bases not matched to a gene: 13. CDR3: CASSPVKGGWANTGELFF. The DNA of the CDR3 is TGCGCCAGCAGTCCCGTTAAAGGGGGCTGGGCGAACACCGGGGAGCTGTTTTTT.

This clone was detected once. The chain employs TRBV30 and TRBJ2-2, with a possible D match to TRBD2 (6 bases). CDR3 length: 14 residues. Per the germline V gene, CDR1 is GTSNPN and CDR2 is SVGIG (reference sequence). Trimming took off 3 bases at V and 5 bases at J, with 13 bases between the two ends. CDR3 coding DNA: TGTGCCTGGAGCGGAGGGGTGGGTACCGGGGAGCTGTTTTTT. Amino acid sequence: CAWSGGVGTGELFF.

The V call is TRBV30, the J call TRBJ2-3; no firm D call. The CDR3 consists of 15 residues. Germline V lookup: CDR1 GTSNPN, CDR2 SVGIG (reference sequence). V gave up 1 base and J gave up 5 bases, with 16 bases separating them. The CDR3 loop is CAWSALRSSRDTQYF. CDR3 coding DNA: TGTGCCTGGAGTGCCCTTAGAAGTTCCAGAGATACGCAGTATTTT.